This section outlines one TCR beta chain sequence together with its context. This entry is derived from a study of blood T cell repertoires in COVID-19. Study at large: Nucleic acid was either cDNA or gDNA, and it came from T cells, B-cell-depleted T cells, or PBMCs.

V lost 4 bases, J lost 2 bases, and 15 bases lay in between. This CDR3 region has 16 residues. In germline, CDR1 is LGHDT, CDR2 YNNKEL (reference sequence). Under the authors' procedure: Amplification with reference gene primers provided the estimates of nucleated cell counts. Only in-frame clones appear in the TCRdb table, and some are missing; sequencing was by immunoSEQ multiplex PCR. V, J and clone size are those of that table, while D and trimming were read from the DNA. The sample lists over 300,000 clones, roughly 90% occurring once. The sequenced sample was peripheral blood. The J gene is TRBJ2-1, the V gene TRBV3-1 (or the pseudogene TRBV3-2); a weak D match, TRBD2 (6 bases). The sequence was collected from a man aged 18-30 years who had recovered from COVID-19. CDR3 residues: CASSPGGGVTYNEQFF. The CDR3 DNA follows: TGTGCCAGCAGCCCCGGCGGCGGGGTAACCTACAATGAGCAGTTCTTC.